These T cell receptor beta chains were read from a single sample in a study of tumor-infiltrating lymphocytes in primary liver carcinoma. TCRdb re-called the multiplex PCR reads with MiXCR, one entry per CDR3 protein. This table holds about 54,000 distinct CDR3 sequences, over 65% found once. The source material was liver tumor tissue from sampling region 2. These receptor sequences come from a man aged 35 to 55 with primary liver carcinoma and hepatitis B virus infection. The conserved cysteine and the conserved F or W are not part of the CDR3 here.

CDR3aa: ASSQDGGSIQPQH
j_gene: TRBJ1-5
v_gene: TRBV4-1

CDR3aa: VNSFRRQETQY
j_gene: TRBJ2-5
v_gene: TRBV7-9

CDR3aa: ASSYRGSSNQPQH
j_gene: TRBJ1-5
v_gene: TRBV2

CDR3aa: ASSQWGGNSSLH
j_gene: TRBJ1-6
v_gene: TRBV14

CDR3aa: TSRGPGLAWYEKY
j_gene: TRBJ2-1
v_gene: TRBV6-6

CDR3aa: VNGWGDTQY
j_gene: TRBJ2-3
v_gene: TRBV12-5

CDR3aa: ASILRPGDEGTQY
j_gene: TRBJ2-5
v_gene: TRBV11-2

CDR3aa: SVGGGSNQSQH
j_gene: TRBJ1-5
v_gene: TRBV29-1

CDR3aa: ANSTWTSGGTGELF
j_gene: TRBJ2-2
v_gene: TRBV11-2

CDR3aa: ACSSDPRDRGRGYGYT
j_gene: TRBJ1-2
v_gene: TRBV5-1

CDR3aa: ASSLVAGHDEQY
j_gene: TRBJ2-7
v_gene: TRBV5-1

CDR3aa: ASSFISSGGSQETQY
j_gene: TRBJ2-5
v_gene: TRBV28

CDR3aa: VSSPVGETQY
j_gene: TRBJ2-5
v_gene: TRBV28

CDR3aa: SLGATGTVYEQY
j_gene: TRBJ2-7
v_gene: TRBV29-1

CDR3aa: ASSSLKEAYEQY
j_gene: TRBJ2-7
v_gene: TRBV7-6

CDR3aa: ASGLGLANTQY
j_gene: TRBJ2-3
v_gene: TRBV6-2/TRBV6-3

CDR3aa: ASRPSFDWGEQF
j_gene: TRBJ2-1
v_gene: TRBV19

CDR3aa: ASFSSRWGSGFDYYGYT
j_gene: TRBJ1-2
v_gene: TRBV6-6

CDR3aa: ASSHDLVKNIQY
j_gene: TRBJ2-4
v_gene: TRBV4-2

CDR3aa: ASRGNSGANVLT
j_gene: TRBJ2-6
v_gene: TRBV6-5

CDR3aa: DSSYSSSGTSYNEQF
j_gene: TRBJ2-1
v_gene: TRBV6-5

CDR3aa: ASSDSGTGGEAGELF
j_gene: TRBJ2-2
v_gene: TRBV6-4

CDR3aa: ASSLFGRAGNEQF
j_gene: TRBJ2-1
v_gene: TRBV11-2

CDR3aa: ASSLGLSGEFGNEQF
j_gene: TRBJ2-1
v_gene: TRBV11-1

CDR3aa: ANSHSGRGETQY
j_gene: TRBJ2-5
v_gene: TRBV4-1

CDR3aa: ASIRQGGTVTYEQY
j_gene: TRBJ2-7
v_gene: TRBV4-1

CDR3aa: ASSEPAVGGYQQY
j_gene: TRBJ2-7
v_gene: TRBV6-1

CDR3aa: ASNLAVWTDQY
j_gene: TRBJ2-7
v_gene: TRBV7-3

CDR3aa: RVEVHRTGVSYEQY
j_gene: TRBJ2-7
v_gene: TRBV29-1

CDR3aa: ASSDMRLAGGMRTNEQF
j_gene: TRBJ2-1
v_gene: TRBV10-1

CDR3aa: ASSLIGLASTDTQY
j_gene: TRBJ2-3
v_gene: TRBV7-9

CDR3aa: ASSPRTARELF
j_gene: TRBJ2-2
v_gene: TRBV12-3/TRBV12-4

CDR3aa: TSAGGAGTDTQY
j_gene: TRBJ2-3
v_gene: TRBV11-1

CDR3aa: ASSLQDGTVTQY
j_gene: TRBJ2-3
v_gene: TRBV12-3/TRBV12-4

CDR3aa: TSSQPRDTLSTDTQY
j_gene: TRBJ2-3
v_gene: TRBV14

CDR3aa: ASSLGLARVYQETEY
j_gene: TRBJ2-5
v_gene: TRBV5-5

CDR3aa: SGRRPNQETPY
j_gene: TRBJ2-5
v_gene: TRBV29-1

CDR3aa: ASSLGTYEQY
j_gene: TRBJ2-7
v_gene: TRBV7-9

CDR3aa: ASSQLGLEQF
j_gene: TRBJ2-1
v_gene: TRBV14

CDR3aa: ASSLGKGSYEHY
j_gene: TRBJ2-7
v_gene: TRBV12-3/TRBV12-4

CDR3aa: PGSIDPPGQGSYERY
j_gene: TRBJ2-7
v_gene: TRBV11-2

CDR3aa: ASSHRQGASTDTQY
j_gene: TRBJ2-3
v_gene: TRBV18

CDR3aa: ASRNAESNNSPLH
j_gene: TRBJ1-6
v_gene: TRBV10-2

CDR3aa: ASNYEPYNEQF
j_gene: TRBJ2-1
v_gene: TRBV6-2/TRBV6-3

CDR3aa: TSSLPPDDLGLGQY
j_gene: TRBJ2-7
v_gene: TRBV4-1

CDR3aa: ASKYGRADMQY
j_gene: TRBJ2-3
v_gene: TRBV6-1

CDR3aa: ASSYAEDGTGELF
j_gene: TRBJ2-2
v_gene: TRBV6-5

CDR3aa: ASSPGTVTYTDTQY
j_gene: TRBJ2-3
v_gene: TRBV5-8

CDR3aa: AWSDGTGQF
j_gene: TRBJ2-1
v_gene: TRBV30

CDR3aa: VSRLRDHNEQF
j_gene: TRBJ2-1
v_gene: TRBV5-4

CDR3aa: ASSLEAGGVTDTQY
j_gene: TRBJ2-3
v_gene: TRBV7-9

CDR3aa: ASITTGEFGELF
j_gene: TRBJ2-2
v_gene: TRBV6-1

CDR3aa: TSSEAWGEETQY
j_gene: TRBJ2-5
v_gene: TRBV2

CDR3aa: ASSLGEYVQY
j_gene: TRBJ2-7
v_gene: TRBV12-3/TRBV12-4

CDR3aa: TSIYRVEYSNQPQH
j_gene: TRBJ1-5
v_gene: TRBV6-6

CDR3aa: AGSLQGTYGGTQY
j_gene: TRBJ2-3
v_gene: TRBV6-2/TRBV6-3

CDR3aa: TNSLVGFRALGRRF
j_gene: TRBJ2-1
v_gene: TRBV28